This T cell receptor (beta chain) is from a study of blood T cell repertoires in COVID-19. Study background: The origin of the acute and convalescent COVID-19 samples was the United States, Italy and Spain. Sources were T cells, B-cell-depleted T cells, or PBMCs; the material itself was cDNA or gDNA.

Original processing methods: Reference gene primers were amplified, and this amplification served to estimate nucleated cell counts. The table came from immunoSEQ multiplex PCR; TCRdb's copy has only in-frame clones and leaves some out. D and trimming come from the DNA, and the V and J calls and clone size come from that table. The repertoire holds 270,000 or so clones, with roughly 88% as singletons. Sequenced sample: peripheral blood. The TCR sequence derives from a woman aged 25 to 39 with active or convalescent COVID-19.

CDR3 residues: CASGLVSGHQPQHF. Here the CDR3 DNA reads TGTGCTAGTGGTTTGGTATCAGGGCACCAGCCCCAGCATTTT. The gene calls are TRBV12-5 and TRBJ1-5, with D possibly TRBD1 on 5 matching bases. The germline V gene has CDR1 LGHNT and CDR2 FRNRAP. This CDR3 comprises 14 residues. Trimming pared 0 bases from V and 7 bases from J, leaving 10 bases between.